This is a list of T cell receptor beta chains from one sample in a study of blood T cell repertoires in COVID-19. Method: immunoSEQ multiplex PCR; TCRdb's copy keeps in-frame clones and lacks some. The table includes under 250,000 clones, roughly 90% detected once. Sequenced sample: peripheral blood. All receptors derive from a man in his sixties with acute or convalescent COVID-19. Both conserved end residues are trimmed from each CDR3.

j_gene	v_gene	CDR3aa
TRBJ2-2	TRBV15	ATSRGDRGQGGELF
TRBJ2-5	TRBV5-4	ASSLAGTDETQY
TRBJ2-7	TRBV27	ASTSSDSGYEQY
TRBJ1-1	TRBV2	ASSESLGHLNTEAF
TRBJ2-7	TRBV30	AWSQASGTYEQY
TRBJ1-1	TRBV6-5	ASRDRGMNTEAF
TRBJ2-1	TRBV18	ASSGADQTYNEQF
TRBJ1-1	TRBV5-1	ASTPRTGGPKNTEAF
TRBJ2-5	TRBV18	ASSNSRTDEETQY
TRBJ1-4	TRBV6-6	ASSYSSGSEKLF
TRBJ1-5	TRBV27	ASSLNWGQGVNQPQH
TRBJ2-5	TRBV7-2	ASSLMATQETQY
TRBJ2-2	TRBV9	ASRPPGQPNTGELF
TRBJ1-1	TRBV9	ASSVLENTEAF
TRBJ1-1	TRBV11-3	ASSGQTGEATEAF
TRBJ2-7	TRBV25-1	ASSEPDRVSYEQY
TRBJ1-3	TRBV4-2	ASTGEPGHSGNTIY
TRBJ1-2	TRBV4-3	ASRAGGDYGYT
TRBJ2-5	TRBV12-5	ASGTGQQETQY
TRBJ2-1	TRBV7-9	ASSGRGSPF
TRBJ2-1	TRBV19	ASSPSGTTYNEQF
TRBJ2-3	TRBV24-1	ATSDLGGNTDTQY
TRBJ1-1	TRBV27	ASSLGLPGTEAF
TRBJ2-7	TRBV6-5	ASSYSADAYEQY
TRBJ2-1	TRBV19	ASSGLAGGTDEQF
TRBJ1-3	TRBV4-3	ASSQDWSGIGNTIY
TRBJ2-2	TRBV4-2	ASSQESPGVGELF
TRBJ1-6	TRBV2	ASSEGTGGANSPLH
TRBJ2-3	TRBV20-1	SASRTSGRADTQY
TRBJ1-5	TRBV28	ASSPPGTVNQPQH
TRBJ2-1	TRBV18	ASSLLNEGGPRNEQF
TRBJ2-5	TRBV6-2/TRBV6-3	ASSYSEWDRD
TRBJ2-2	TRBV20-1	SASDGRDTGELF
TRBJ1-1	TRBV7-6	ASSSVGLNTEAF
TRBJ2-7	TRBV4-3	ASSQDPARGGDEQY